This note documents a single T cell receptor beta chain sequence. Antigen unknown. The data derive from a study of siplizumab effects on memory and regulatory T cells. General observations from the study: Naive T cell populations appeared to exhibit greater diversity than memory cells and appeared to be major alloresponse contributors.

Trimming removed 4 bases from V and 8 bases from J, with 19 bases in between. The CDR3 totals 15 residues. From germline, CDR1 is SGHRS and CDR2 YFSETQ. Sequenced by immunoSEQ multiplex PCR; TCRdb stores in-frame clones only, minus some. This table has about 100,000 clones, around 94% appearing once. The rearrangement uses TRBV5-1 and TRBJ2-1; D is perhaps TRBD1 (5 bases). Sequencing was performed on non-Treg CD4+ T cells sorted from blood. This receptor was identified in a human donor in good health. CDR3 residues: CASSPRTSVRDEQFF. CDR3 bases: TGCGCCAGCAGCCCGAGGACAAGCGTTAGGGATGAGCAGTTCTTC.